This T cell receptor (beta chain) stems from a study of cytomegalovirus exposure and HLA in healthy donors. Study-wide points: Productive rates of about 87% or about 30% were seen for most TCR beta V segments in an earlier analysis. The listing of fewer than 200 TCR beta chains classed them as cytomegalovirus-associated.

For this clone: As yet, its antigen is unknown.

Donors were ostensibly healthy at sampling, although undocumented immune exposures were probable. The V gene's germline CDR1 is SQVTM and CDR2 ANQGSEA. The length of the CDR3 is 17 residues. The junction had 15 bases not matched to a gene; V was cut back by 8 bases and J by 4 bases. PCR used 60 Vbeta primers and 13 Jbeta primers. Some clones are missing from TCRdb's copy, which holds only in-frame ones; the method was immunoSEQ multiplex PCR. Here the sample spans 180,000 or so clones, roughly 85% being singletons. Sequencing was performed on PBMCs. This receptor was taken from a man aged 50-59 years in good health and CMV-seropositive. J is TRBJ2-3 and V is TRBV29-1; TRBD2 matches 13 bases. CDR3 coding DNA: TGCAGCTCCCTTCACACTAGCGGGGGGGCCCTACCAGATACGCAGTATTTT. Protein product: CSSLHTSGGALPDTQYF.